Presented here are 18 T cell receptor beta chains from one specimen sequenced in a study of shared clonotypes between healthy human individuals (dated by TCRdb to 2020 to 2022). The library was produced with the immunoSEQ multiplex PCR assay. TCRdb provides this immuneACCESS table in a form limited to in-frame rearrangements. Some clones are lacking; in checked studies, under half of them reflect an unresolved V gene, and why the rest are absent is not known. The sample has some 550,000 clones on record, almost 97% of them singletons. In total, the top ten clones hold 0.045% to 0.07% of the sample. The material sequenced was naive CD4+ T cells sorted from blood. What the cell subset or site label conveys for this sample: CD45RA+ positively selected. These receptors were obtained from a woman in her 30s in good health.

The chain is built from TRBV5-1 and TRBJ2-7; D possibly corresponds to TRBD2 (5 bases). The germline V gene has CDR1 SGHRS and CDR2 YFSETQ. The CDR3 contains 16 residues. Deletions cut 0 bases from V and 4 bases from J, with 17 bases between. Written as DNA, the CDR3 is TGCGCCAGCAGCTTGGTCCCTAGCAGATTATCTTACGAGCAGTACTTC. It translates to CASSLVPSRLSYEQYF.

This clone has just one count. The chain joins TRBV21-1 to TRBJ1-1. TRBV21-1 is listed as a pseudogene. This CDR3 spans 13 amino acids. The CDR3 coding sequence is TGTGCCAGCAGCTCCCGACCGGGCACTGAAGCTTTCTTT. Translated: CASSSRPGTEAFF.

This rearrangement joins TRBV20-1 to TRBJ2-7; weak D call: TRBD1 (5 bases). V lost 7 bases and J 5 bases, leaving 12 bases between the germline ends. CDR1 DFQATT and CDR2 SNEGSKA come from the germline V gene (reference sequence). The CDR3 extends over 11 amino acids. Here the CDR3 reads CSGTRVDEQYF. The CDR3, as DNA: TGCAGTGGGACCAGGGTAGACGAGCAGTACTTC.

The rearrangement joins TRBV5-4 to TRBJ2-5; a possible D gene is TRBD1 (5 bases). The CDR3 runs to 15 residues. V lost 2 bases and J lost 2, with 13 bases in between. Germline lookup yields CDR1 SGHNT and CDR2 YYREEE (reference sequence). CDR3 residues: CASSFRVVRQETQYF. In nucleotides, the CDR3 is TGTGCCAGCAGCTTCAGGGTTGTTAGACAAGAGACCCAGTACTTC.

In regard to this clone: The same CDR3 is also encoded by other DNA sequences in this sample. The chain employs TRBV18 and TRBJ1-5; D is unresolved. V lost 6 bases and J 0 bases, leaving 12 bases between the germline ends. The CDR3 loop spans 15 amino acids. Germline V gene sequence: CDR1 KGHSH, CDR2 LQKENI. CDR3 protein: CASSPGQDSNQPQHF. The CDR3 coding sequence is TGTGCCAGCTCCCCGGGTCAGGATAGCAATCAGCCCCAGCATTTT.

The rearrangement links TRBV27 to TRBJ2-5, with a tentative D call TRBD2 (7 bases). The CDR3 runs to 14 residues. From germline, CDR1 is MNHEY and CDR2 SMNVEV (reference sequence). V shed 4 bases and J shed 11 bases, with 20 bases lying between them. DNA of the CDR3: TGTGCCAGCAGTTCCCGGGACACCGAGGGGGGGCAGTACTTC. Its protein product is CASSSRDTEGGQYF.

The chain couples TRBV27 to TRBJ1-2; no clear D gene. Trimming removed 4 bases at V and 8 bases at J, with 23 bases between. Germline V gene lookup returns CDR1 MNHEY and CDR2 SMNVEV (reference sequence). CDR3 length equals 16 residues. CDR3 DNA sequence: TGTGCCAGCAGTTCTGGGGATAGAGCTCCGGGTAGGGGCTACACCTTC. Its protein product is CASSSGDRAPGRGYTF.

CDR3 coding DNA: TGTGCCAGCAGCGAAACGGTGGGTGCCAAAAACATTCAGTACTTC. It codes for CASSETVGAKNIQYF. The chain has TRBV6-1 and TRBJ2-4; D gene unclear. Germline lookup yields CDR1 MNHNS and CDR2 SASEGT. CDR3 length: 15 amino acids. The ends were cut back, 6 bases at V and 1 base at J, with 13 bases in the middle.

About this clone: Other DNA sequences in the same sample also yield this CDR3. The chain employs TRBV28 and TRBJ1-4; TRBD1 matches 7 bases. The ends lost 5 bases at V and 5 bases at J; junction bases unmatched: 2. Germline loops: CDR1 MDHEN, CDR2 SYDVKM. The CDR3 has 13 amino acids. Here the CDR3 DNA reads TGTGCCAGCAGTCTACAGGGGAATGAAAAACTGTTTTTT. It codes for CASSLQGNEKLFF.

The rearrangement joins TRBV5-5 to TRBJ2-7; D gene uncertain. Germline values: CDR1 SGHKS, CDR2 YYEKEE (reference sequence). The CDR3 is made up of 16 amino acids. V was clipped by 0 bases and J by 5 bases, with 18 bases between them. CDR3 sequence reads: CASSLGSVLPVDEQYF. DNA of the CDR3: TGTGCCAGCAGCTTGGGGTCGGTCCTCCCCGTTGACGAGCAGTACTTC.

This clone turned up a few times. The chain employs TRBV18 and TRBJ1-5, with TRBD1 as a possible D gene (5 bases). The germline V and J ends were trimmed by 3 bases and 0 bases, with 6 bases remaining between them. The CDR3 is 14 residues long. The V gene's germline CDR1 is KGHSH and CDR2 LQKENI. DNA of the CDR3: TGTGCCAGCTCACCGACAGATAGCAATCAGCCCCAGCATTTT. Translated: CASSPTDSNQPQHF. Based on the CDR3 plus reference TRBV18 and TRBJ1-5, the full variable domain is NAGVMQNPRHLVRRRGQEARLRCSPMKGHSHVYWYRQLPEEGLKFMVYLQKENIIDESGMPKERFSAEFPKEGPSILRIQQVVRGDSAAYFCASSPTDSNQPQHFGDGTRLSIL.

This clone showed up just once. The CDR3 nucleotides are TGTGCCAGCAGCTTTGGGCAGGGGGCTCCCCCGTGGGAGCAGTACTTC. Protein product: CASSFGQGAPPWEQYF. V usage is TRBV5-8 and J usage is TRBJ2-7; 8 nucleotides agree with TRBD1. J was trimmed by 7 bases and V by 2 bases; bases with no gene match: 14. This CDR3 has 16 amino acids. Germline lookup yields CDR1 SGHTS and CDR2 YDEGEE.

The table lists this clone with a count of one. This chain links TRBV27 with TRBJ2-2; no clear D gene. Trimming pared 8 bases from V and 1 base from J, leaving 11 bases between. Germline V gene data show CDR1 as MNHEY and CDR2 as SMNVEV (reference sequence). This CDR3 is 14 amino acids long. This CDR3 is CASAIGGNTGELFF. The CDR3, as DNA: TGTGCCAGCGCGATTGGCGGGAACACCGGGGAGCTGTTTTTT.

In its sample, this clone was seen once. In DNA form, the CDR3 reads TGTGCCAGCAGTTCGGGACAGGACAATGAAAAACTGTTTTTT. It translates to CASSSGQDNEKLFF. The rearrangement links TRBV28 to TRBJ1-4; 8 bases are shared with TRBD1. From germline, CDR1 is MDHEN and CDR2 SYDVKM. This CDR3 has 14 amino acids. The V segment lost 4 bases and the J segment 5 bases; nucleotides outside the gene matches: 3.

The V call is TRBV19, the J call TRBJ2-1, with D uncertain. The CDR3 is 13 amino acids. Germline CDR1 reads LNHDA; CDR2 reads SQIVND (reference sequence). V lost 3 bases, J lost 7 bases, and 10 bases lay in between. CDR3 amino acids: CASSILASNEQFF. The DNA for the CDR3 is TGTGCCAGTAGTATTCTGGCCAGTAATGAGCAGTTCTTC.

The chain has TRBV7-8 and TRBJ2-3; a weak D match, TRBD2 (5 bases). The CDR3 extends over 13 amino acids. The germline V and J ends were trimmed by 5 bases and 6 bases, with 12 bases remaining between them. The germline gives CDR1 SGHVS, CDR2 FQNEAQ. CDR3 protein: CASSRTLLDTQYF. CDR3 sequence (DNA): TGTGCCAGCAGCCGGACTCTCCTTGATACGCAGTATTTT.

The chain joins TRBV7-2 to TRBJ2-1, with a weak D call TRBD2 (5 bases). CDR3 length: 15 amino acids. Germline lookup yields CDR1 SGHTA and CDR2 FQGNSA. V was trimmed by 3 bases and J by 0 bases, leaving 9 bases between them. The CDR3 protein is CASSFSESSYNEQFF. CDR3 bases: TGTGCCAGCAGCTTTAGCGAGAGCTCCTACAATGAGCAGTTCTTC.

V and J are TRBV6-1 and TRBJ1-2; 9 nucleotides agree with TRBD1. Germline V CDR1 and CDR2: MNHNS, SASEGT. The CDR3 is 16 amino acids. V trimming: 0 bases; J trimming: 4 bases; junction bases outside the gene matches: 6. CDR3 in amino acids: CASSEAGQGGGYGYTF. The CDR3 DNA sequence: TGTGCCAGCAGTGAAGCGGGACAGGGTGGGGGCTATGGCTACACCTTC.